This T cell receptor (beta chain) was retrieved from a study of neurological immune-mediated disorders. Turning to the study itself: A relapsing-remitting course was seen in about 90% of the 34 multiple sclerosis patients and a secondary progressive course in 3.

This clonotype was seen at least ten times. Its specificity is not known. This CDR3 spans 13 amino acids. Germline CDR1 SGHTA, CDR2 FQGNSA. Between the trimmed V and J ends, which lost 2 bases and 5 bases, there was a span of 10 bases. The cDNA came from 5'RACE, which used 10-nucleotide random UMIs. Each CDR3 protein gets one entry after TCRdb re-called the 5' RACE reads with MiXCR. The sample includes about 62,000 distinct CDR3 sequences, approximately 3.7% of them seen just once. Findings of the study overall: Multiple sclerosis was found to have the least TCR clonal expansion, below healthy controls, and HTLV-1-associated myelopathy the most. There were no CDR3 amino acid sequences shared by expanded clones across subjects, a result suggesting private repertoires in all groups.

Input material: PBMCs. The chain uses TRBV7-2 and TRBJ2-7; tentative D call: TRBD1 (5 bases). This clonotype originated in a woman between 45 and 65 years old with multiple sclerosis. The CDR3 loop reads CASSLQGSNEQYF. CDR3 in DNA: TGTGCCAGCAGCTTACAGGGTTCCAACGAGCAGTACTTC.